This T cell receptor beta chain was sequenced for a study of cytotoxic CD8 clonotypes in ibrutinib-treated CLL. Study details: After median approximately 74 months, approximately 15 stayed in remission, approximately twelve progressed; responses approximately 24 partial, 2 complete.

Sequenced by immunoSEQ multiplex PCR; TCRdb stores in-frame clones only, minus some. The sample includes roughly 220,000 clones, 75% to 85% seen only once; the top ten take about 10%. Study-wide findings and caveats: At ibrutinib response, clonality increased, and at progression it declined back toward baseline. Clonotypes that were public were uncommon, and they contracted or stayed stable on treatment.

The CDR3 totals 15 residues. Germline V CDR1 and CDR2: SGHNT, YYREEE (reference sequence). The V and J ends lost 4 bases and 1 base, in that order; junction bases with no gene match: 6. As for this clone: Antigen unknown.

The V gene is TRBV5-4, the J gene TRBJ1-1; 8 positions agree with TRBD1. This clonotype originated in a human donor with chronic lymphocytic leukemia. Sequenced material: PBMCs, taken after 12 months of ibrutinib treatment. The CDR3 region has the DNA TGTGCCAGCAGCCCCGACAGGGGCCCGAACACTGAAGCTTTCTTT. It encodes CASSPDRGPNTEAFF.